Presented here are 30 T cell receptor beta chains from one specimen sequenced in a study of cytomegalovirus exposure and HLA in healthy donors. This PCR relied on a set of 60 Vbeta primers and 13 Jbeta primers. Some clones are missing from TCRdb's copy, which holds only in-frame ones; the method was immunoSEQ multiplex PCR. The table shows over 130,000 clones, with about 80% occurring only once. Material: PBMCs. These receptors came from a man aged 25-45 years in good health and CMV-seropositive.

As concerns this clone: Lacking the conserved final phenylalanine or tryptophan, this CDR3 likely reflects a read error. CDR3 nucleotide sequence: TGTGCCAGCTCATCGACCTCTGACAGGGAGGAGAGCCCCCTCCACGTT. Translation: CASSSTSDREESPLHV. This sequence joins TRBV18 and TRBJ1-6; TRBD1 aligns across 7 bases. This CDR3 region has 16 residues. Germline trimming cut 5 bases from V and 13 bases from J; bases unmatched to any gene: 17. Germline-derived CDR1 and CDR2 are KGHSH and LQKENI.

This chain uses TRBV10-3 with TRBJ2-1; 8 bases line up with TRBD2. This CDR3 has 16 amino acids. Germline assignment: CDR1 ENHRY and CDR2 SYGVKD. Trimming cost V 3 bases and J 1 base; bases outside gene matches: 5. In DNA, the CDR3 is TGTGCCATCAGTGACCAAACTAGCGGATCCTACAATGAGCAGTTCTTC. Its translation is CAISDQTSGSYNEQFF.

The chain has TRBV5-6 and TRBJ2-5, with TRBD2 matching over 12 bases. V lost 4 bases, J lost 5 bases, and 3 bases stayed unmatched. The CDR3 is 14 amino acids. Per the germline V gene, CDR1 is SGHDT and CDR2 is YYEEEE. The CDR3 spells CASSLAGGAETQYF. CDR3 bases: TGTGCCAGCAGCCTAGCGGGAGGGGCGGAGACCCAGTACTTC.

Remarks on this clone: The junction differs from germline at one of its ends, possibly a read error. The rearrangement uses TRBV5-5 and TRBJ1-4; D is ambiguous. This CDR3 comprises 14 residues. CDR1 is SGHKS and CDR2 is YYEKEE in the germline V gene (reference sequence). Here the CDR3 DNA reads TGTGCCAGCAGATTGGTAGAGCATAATGAAAAACTGTTTTTT. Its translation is CASRLVEHNEKLFF.

The CDR3 DNA follows: TGTGCCAGCAGCGTAGTCGGAGAAGAGACCCAGTACTTC. Protein: CASSVVGEETQYF. This rearrangement joins TRBV9 to TRBJ2-5, with D unresolved. This CDR3 is built from 13 residues. The germline V gene has CDR1 SGDLS and CDR2 YYNGEE. The V and J ends lost 0 bases and 3 bases respectively, with 6 bases between them. Supplemented by reference TRBV9 and TRBJ2-5, the full variable domain reads DSGVTQTPKHLITATGQRVTLRCSPRSGDLSVYWYQQSLDQGLQFLIQYYNGEERAKGNILERFSAQQFPDLHSELNLSSLELGDSALYFCASSVVGEETQYFGPGTRLLVL.

CDR3 nucleotides: TGCGCCAGCAGCCAATCAACCACTAGCGGGGGTCTAGATACGCAGTATTTT. Amino acid sequence: CASSQSTTSGGLDTQYF. This chain uses TRBV4-1 with TRBJ2-3, with 11 nucleotides matching TRBD2. The CDR3 is 17 amino acids. The V segment lost 2 bases and the J segment 5 bases; nucleotides outside the gene matches: 9. Germline CDR1 and CDR2: MGHRA and YSYEKL.

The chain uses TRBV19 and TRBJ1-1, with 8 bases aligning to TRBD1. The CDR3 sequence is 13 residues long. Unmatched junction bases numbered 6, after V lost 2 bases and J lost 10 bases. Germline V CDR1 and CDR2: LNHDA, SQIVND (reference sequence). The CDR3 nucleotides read TGTGCCAGTAGTATAAGGACAGGGCTCGGAGCTTTCTTT. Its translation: CASSIRTGLGAFF. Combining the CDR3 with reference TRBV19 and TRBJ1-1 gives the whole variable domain DGGITQSPKYLFRKEGQNVTLSCEQNLNHDAMYWYRQDPGQGLRLIYYSQIVNDFQKGDIAEGYSVSREKKESFPLTVTSAQKNPTAFYLCASSIRTGLGAFFGQGTRLTVV.

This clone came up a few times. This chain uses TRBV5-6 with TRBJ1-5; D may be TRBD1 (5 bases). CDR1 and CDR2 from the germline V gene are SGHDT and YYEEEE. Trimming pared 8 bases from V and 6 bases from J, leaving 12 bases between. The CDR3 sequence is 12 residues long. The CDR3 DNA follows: TGTGCCAGGGCCCGGGGGGGTCAGCCCCAGCATTTT. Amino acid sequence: CARARGGQPQHF. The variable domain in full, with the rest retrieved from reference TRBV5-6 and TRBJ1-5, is DAGVTQSPTHLIKTRGQQVTLRCSPKSGHDTVSWYQQALGQGPQFIFQYYEEEERQRGNFPDRFSGHQFPNYSSELNVNALLLGDSALYLCARARGGQPQHFGDGTRLSIL.

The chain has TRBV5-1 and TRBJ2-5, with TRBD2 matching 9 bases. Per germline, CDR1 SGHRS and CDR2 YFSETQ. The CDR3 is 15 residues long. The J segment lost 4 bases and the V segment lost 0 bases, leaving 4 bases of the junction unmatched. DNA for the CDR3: TGCGCCAGCAGCTTGGTAGGAGCGGGGGGAGAGACCCAGTACTTC. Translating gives CASSLVGAGGETQYF.

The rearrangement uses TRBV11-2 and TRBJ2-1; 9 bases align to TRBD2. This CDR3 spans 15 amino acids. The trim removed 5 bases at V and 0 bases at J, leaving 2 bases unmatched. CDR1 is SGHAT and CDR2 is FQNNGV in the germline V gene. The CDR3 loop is CASSMGLASYNEQFF. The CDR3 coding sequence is TGTGCCAGCAGCATGGGACTAGCCTCCTACAATGAGCAGTTCTTC.

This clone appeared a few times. The CDR3 region is CASSYQTGGNQPQHF. CDR3 bases: TGTGCCAGCAGTTACCAGACAGGGGGAAATCAGCCCCAGCATTTT. The genes are TRBV6-6 and TRBJ1-5, with 9 bases identical to TRBD1. V dropped 2 bases and J dropped 4; count of bases not matched to a gene: 3. Per germline, CDR1 MNHNY and CDR2 SVGAGI (reference sequence). The CDR3 sequence is 15 residues long.

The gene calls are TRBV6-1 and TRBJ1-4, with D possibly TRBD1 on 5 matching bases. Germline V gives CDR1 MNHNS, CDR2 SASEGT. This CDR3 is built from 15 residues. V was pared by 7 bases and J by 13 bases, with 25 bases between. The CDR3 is CASIGGRLIRERLFF. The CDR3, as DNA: TGTGCCAGCATTGGGGGGAGACTCATTAGGGAGAGACTGTTTTTT.

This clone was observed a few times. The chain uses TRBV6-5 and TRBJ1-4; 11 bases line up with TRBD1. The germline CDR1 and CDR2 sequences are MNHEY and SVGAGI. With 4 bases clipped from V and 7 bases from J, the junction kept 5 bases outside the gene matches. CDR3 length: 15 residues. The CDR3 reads CASSLGQGAGEKLFF. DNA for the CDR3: TGTGCCAGCAGTTTAGGACAGGGGGCTGGTGAAAAACTGTTTTTT.

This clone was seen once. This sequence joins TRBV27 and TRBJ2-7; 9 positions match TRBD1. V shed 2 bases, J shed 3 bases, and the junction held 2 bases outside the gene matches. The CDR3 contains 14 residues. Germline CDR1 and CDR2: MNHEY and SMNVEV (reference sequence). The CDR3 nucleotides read TGTGCCAGCAGTTTAGGGACAGGGCTCTACGAGCAGTACTTC. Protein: CASSLGTGLYEQYF.

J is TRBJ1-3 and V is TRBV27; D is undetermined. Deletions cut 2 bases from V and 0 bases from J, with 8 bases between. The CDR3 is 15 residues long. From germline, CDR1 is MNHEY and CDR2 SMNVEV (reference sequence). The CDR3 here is CASSLTPSSGNTIYF. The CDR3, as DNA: TGTGCCAGCAGTTTAACCCCGAGCTCTGGAAACACCATATATTTT.

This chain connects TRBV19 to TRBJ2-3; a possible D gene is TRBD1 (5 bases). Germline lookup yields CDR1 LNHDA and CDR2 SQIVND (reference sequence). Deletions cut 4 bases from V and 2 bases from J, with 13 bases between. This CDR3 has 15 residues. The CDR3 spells CASSTLRGDTDTQYF. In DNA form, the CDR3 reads TGTGCCAGTAGTACCCTAAGGGGTGACACAGATACGCAGTATTTT.

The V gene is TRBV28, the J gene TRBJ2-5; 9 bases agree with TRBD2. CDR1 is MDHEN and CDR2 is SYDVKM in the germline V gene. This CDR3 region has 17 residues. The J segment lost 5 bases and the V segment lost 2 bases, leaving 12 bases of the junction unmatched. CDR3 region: CASSLPLGGRAWETQYF. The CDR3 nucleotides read TGTGCCAGCAGTTTACCCCTTGGCGGGAGGGCCTGGGAGACCCAGTACTTC.

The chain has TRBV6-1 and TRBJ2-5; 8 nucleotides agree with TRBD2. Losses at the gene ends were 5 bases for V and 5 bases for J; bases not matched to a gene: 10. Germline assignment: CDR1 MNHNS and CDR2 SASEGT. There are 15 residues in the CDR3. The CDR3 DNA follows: TGTGCCAGCAGTCGGGGCGGGGGGACCGAGGAGACCCAGTACTTC. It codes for CASSRGGGTEETQYF.

The CDR3 region has the DNA TGTGCCAGCAAGGCTAGCGGAGGAGGGACCCAGTACTTC. The encoded protein is CASKASGGGTQYF. The rearrangement uses TRBV5-8 and TRBJ2-5; 7 nucleotides match TRBD2. The CDR3 is 13 amino acids. Germline trimming cut 6 bases from V and 7 bases from J; bases unmatched to any gene: 9. Looked up from germline, CDR1 is SGHTS and CDR2 is YDEGEE.

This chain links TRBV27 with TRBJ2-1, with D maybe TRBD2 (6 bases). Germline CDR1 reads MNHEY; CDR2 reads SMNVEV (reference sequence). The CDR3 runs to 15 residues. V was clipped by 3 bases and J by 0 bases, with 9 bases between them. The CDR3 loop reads CASSFRTTSYNEQFF. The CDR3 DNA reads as TGTGCCAGCAGTTTCCGGACTACCTCCTACAATGAGCAGTTCTTC.

The CDR3 region has the DNA TGTGCCGGAGGACAGGGGGCTTTGAGCACTGAAGCTTTCTTT. Translation: CAGGQGALSTEAFF. The chain joins TRBV2 to TRBJ1-1; 11 nucleotides agree with TRBD1. The CDR3 spans 14 residues. The germline V gene has CDR1 SNHLY and CDR2 FYNNEI. V dropped 11 bases and J dropped 4; count of bases not matched to a gene: 9. Filled out from reference TRBV2 and TRBJ1-1, the complete variable domain reads EPEVTQTPSHQVTQMGQEVILRCVPISNHLYFYWYRQILGQKVEFLVSFYNNEISEKSEIFDDQFSVERPDGSNFTLKIRSTKLEDSAMYFCAGGQGALSTEAFFGQGTRLTVV.

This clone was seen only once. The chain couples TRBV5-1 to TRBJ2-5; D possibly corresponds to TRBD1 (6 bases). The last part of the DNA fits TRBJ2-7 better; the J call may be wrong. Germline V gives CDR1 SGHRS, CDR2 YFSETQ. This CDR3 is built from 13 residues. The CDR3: CASSPMDSYEQYF. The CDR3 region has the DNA TGCGCCAGCAGCCCGATGGACAGTTACGAGCAGTACTTC.

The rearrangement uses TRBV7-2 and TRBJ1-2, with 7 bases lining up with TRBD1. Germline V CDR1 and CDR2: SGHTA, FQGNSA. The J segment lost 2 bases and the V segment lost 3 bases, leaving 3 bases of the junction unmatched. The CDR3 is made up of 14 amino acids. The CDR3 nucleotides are TGTGCCAGCAGCTTGACACAGGGGAACTATGGCTACACCTTC. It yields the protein CASSLTQGNYGYTF.

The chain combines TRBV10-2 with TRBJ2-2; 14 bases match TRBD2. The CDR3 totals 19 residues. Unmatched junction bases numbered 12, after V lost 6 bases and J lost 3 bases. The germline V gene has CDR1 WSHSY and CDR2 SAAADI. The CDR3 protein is CASRPGLAGGRGDTGELFF. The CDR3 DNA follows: TGCGCCAGCAGACCTGGACTAGCGGGGGGCCGGGGGGACACCGGGGAGCTGTTTTTT.

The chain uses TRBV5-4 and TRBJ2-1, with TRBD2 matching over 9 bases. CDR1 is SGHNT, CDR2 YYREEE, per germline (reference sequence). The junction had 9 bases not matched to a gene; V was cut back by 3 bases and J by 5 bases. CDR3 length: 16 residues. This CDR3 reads CASSSGAGLANNEQFF. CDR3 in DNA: TGTGCCAGCAGCTCTGGTGCGGGACTAGCAAACAATGAGCAGTTCTTC.

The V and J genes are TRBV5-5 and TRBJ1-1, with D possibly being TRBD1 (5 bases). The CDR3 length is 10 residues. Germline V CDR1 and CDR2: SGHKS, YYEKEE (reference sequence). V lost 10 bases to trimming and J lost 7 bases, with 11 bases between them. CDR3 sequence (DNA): TGTGCCTTCGGGGGGGGTGAAGCTTTCTTT. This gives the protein CAFGGGEAFF.

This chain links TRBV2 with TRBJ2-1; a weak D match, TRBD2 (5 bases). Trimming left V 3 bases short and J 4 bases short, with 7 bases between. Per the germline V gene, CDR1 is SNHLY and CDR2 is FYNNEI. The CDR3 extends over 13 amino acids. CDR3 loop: CASSDEGYNEQFF. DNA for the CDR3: TGTGCCAGCAGTGATGAGGGTTACAATGAGCAGTTCTTC.

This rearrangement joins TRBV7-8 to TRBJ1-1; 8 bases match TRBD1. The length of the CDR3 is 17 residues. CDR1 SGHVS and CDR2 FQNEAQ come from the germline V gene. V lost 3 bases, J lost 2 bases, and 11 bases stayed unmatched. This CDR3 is CASSFGEQGEINTEAFF. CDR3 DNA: TGTGCCAGCAGCTTTGGGGAACAGGGGGAGATAAACACTGAAGCTTTCTTT. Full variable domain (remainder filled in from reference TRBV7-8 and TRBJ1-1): GAGVSQSPRYKVAKRGQDVALRCDPISGHVSLFWYQQALGQGPEFLTYFQNEAQLDKSGLPSDRFFAERPEGSVSTLKIQRTQQEDSAVYLCASSFGEQGEINTEAFFGQGTRLTVV.

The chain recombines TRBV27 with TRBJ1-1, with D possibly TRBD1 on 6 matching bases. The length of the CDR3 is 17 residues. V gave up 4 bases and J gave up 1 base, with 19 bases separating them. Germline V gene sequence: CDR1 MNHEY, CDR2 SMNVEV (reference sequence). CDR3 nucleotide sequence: TGTGCCAGCAGTTCGATTCTTAACAGGGTAACGAACACTGAAGCTTTCTTT. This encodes CASSSILNRVTNTEAFF.

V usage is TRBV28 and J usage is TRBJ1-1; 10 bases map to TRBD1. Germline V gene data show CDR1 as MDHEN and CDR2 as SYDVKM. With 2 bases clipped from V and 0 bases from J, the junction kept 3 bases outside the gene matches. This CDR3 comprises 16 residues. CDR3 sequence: CASSLEGTGVNTEAFF. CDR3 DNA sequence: TGTGCCAGCAGTTTAGAAGGGACAGGGGTGAACACTGAAGCTTTCTTT.